Listed here are 28 T cell receptor beta chains from one sample, sequenced in a study of T cells in Graves' hyperthyroidism and ophthalmopathy. The TCR beta CDR3 regions underwent amplification using RNA transcripts as the source. The HTBI set primed first-round TCR CDR3 RT-PCR. In TCRdb, the multiplex PCR reads were re-called with MiXCR into one record per CDR3 protein. The sample comprises around 35,000 distinct CDR3 sequences, around 52% of which are singletons, and roughly 25% rests with the top ten. Specimen: blood. The receptors were sampled from a woman aged 40 to 50 with Graves' ophthalmopathy.

This clonotype was seen more than once but under ten times. The chain couples TRBV9 to TRBJ2-3; D might be TRBD2 (5 bases). Germline V gives CDR1 SGDLS, CDR2 YYNGEE. Trimming left V 4 bases short and J 4 bases short, with 19 bases between. This CDR3 comprises 16 residues. CDR3 nucleotide sequence: TGTGCCAGCAGCTTGGAGCAGGCAGCGCGGGCAGATACGCAGTATTTT. It translates to CASSLEQAARADTQYF. Variable domain in full (rest from reference TRBV9 and TRBJ2-3): DSGVTQTPKHLITATGQRVTLRCSPRSGDLSVYWYQQSLDQGLQFLIQYYNGEERAKGNILERFSAQQFPDLHSELNLSSLELGDSALYFCASSLEQAARADTQYFGPGTRLTVL.

This clonotype was detected only once. This chain uses TRBV5-6 with TRBJ1-6; TRBD1 matches 9 bases. J was trimmed by 6 bases and V by 6 bases; bases with no gene match: 7. Germline V lookup: CDR1 SGHDT, CDR2 YYEEEE. The CDR3 spans 15 residues. For the CDR3, the DNA is TGTGCCAGCATGCGGGCGGGACAGGGTAATTCACCCCTCCACTTT. This codes for CASMRAGQGNSPLHF.

This sequence joins TRBV14 and TRBJ2-1, with a tentative D call TRBD2 (5 bases). Germline V CDR1 and CDR2: SGHDN, FVKESK. This CDR3 is built from 17 residues. Trimming cost V 3 bases and J 2 bases, with 17 bases left between them. The CDR3 DNA follows: TGTGCCAGCAGCCATGCGGAGGCGACGAGCCCCTACAATGAGCAGTTCTTC. This sequence encodes CASSHAEATSPYNEQFF.

This clonotype was seen only once. The chain joins TRBV25-1 to TRBJ2-3; either TRBD1 or TRBD2 may fit D (6 bases each). Trimming took 6 bases from V and 6 from J, leaving 13 bases between them. The germline gives CDR1 MGHDK, CDR2 SYGVNS. The CDR3 is 13 amino acids. DNA for the CDR3: TGTGCCAGCAGCACAACGGGGGCGGATACGCAGTATTTT. It codes for CASSTTGADTQYF. Combining the CDR3 with reference TRBV25-1 and TRBJ2-3 gives the whole variable domain EADIYQTPRYLVIGTGKKITLECSQTMGHDKMYWYQQDPGMELHLIHYSYGVNSTEKGDLSSESTVSRIRTEHFPLTLESARPSHTSQYLCASSTTGADTQYFGPGTRLTVL.

As concerns this clonotype: One end of the junction does not line up with germline, which may come from a read error. The chain links TRBV6-6 to TRBJ2-6, with unresolved D. Germline CDR1 is MNHNY and CDR2 is SVGAGI (reference sequence). CDR3 size: 10 residues. CDR3 loop: CASRGNTEAF. CDR3 nucleotides: TGTGCCAGCAGAGGGAACACTGAAGCTTTC.

This clonotype was recorded at least ten times. The rearrangement links TRBV6-2 or TRBV6-3 to TRBJ2-7, with D possibly matching TRBD2 (6 bases). Germline-derived CDR1 and CDR2 are MNHEY and SVGEGT. Trimming removed 6 bases at V and 3 bases at J, with 15 bases between. The CDR3 runs to 14 residues. CDR3 nucleotide sequence: TGTGCCAGCAGGAAGACTAGGAAGCACTACGAGCAGTACTTC. Its protein product is CASRKTRKHYEQYF.

This chain connects TRBV7-2 to TRBJ2-3; D gene ambiguous. Trimming shortened V by 5 bases and J by 2 bases, and 17 bases separated the two germline ends. CDR1 SGHTA and CDR2 FQGNSA come from the germline V gene. The CDR3 has 16 residues. The chain's CDR3 is CASSVGITLPTDTQYF. Here the CDR3 DNA reads TGTGCCAGCAGCGTGGGCATAACCCTACCCACAGATACGCAGTATTTT.

At least ten counts were recorded for this clonotype. The rearrangement joins TRBV4-3 to TRBJ2-1, with 8 positions matching TRBD2. The CDR3 loop spans 15 amino acids. CDR1 LGHNA and CDR2 YSLEER come from the germline V gene. V was pared by 1 base and J by 9 bases, with 8 bases of the junction left unmatched. CDR3 coding DNA: TGCGCCAGCAGCCAAGCTTCCGGGGGGGACGGTGAGCAGTTCTTC. Its translation is CASSQASGGDGEQFF.

This chain links TRBV7-6 with TRBJ2-5; 12 bases agree with TRBD2. The ends lost 5 bases at V and 1 base at J; junction bases unmatched: 2. In germline, CDR1 is SGHVS, CDR2 FNYEAQ. The CDR3 length is 15 residues. CDR3 coding DNA: TGTGCCAGCAGCCCTAGCGGGGGGGCCCAAGAGACCCAGTACTTC. Its translation: CASSPSGGAQETQYF.

Of note for this clonotype: It is likely a read error, because the conserved phenylalanine at the end of the CDR3 is missing. The DNA is left out, because the CDR3 cannot be placed on it with certainty; the CDR3 is given as TCRdb lists it. The chain carries TRBV20-1 and TRBJ1-1; TRBD1, the table's D call, lacks a check against the DNA. CDR1 is DFQATT, CDR2 SNEGSKA, per germline (reference sequence). With termini counted, the CDR3 has 14 amino acids. The CDR3 spells CSAHMTGRDTEVFV.

This clonotype is a singleton in its sample. The J gene is TRBJ2-3, the V gene TRBV12-3 or TRBV12-4, with TRBD2 identical over 9 bases. The CDR3 is 15 residues long. J was trimmed by 2 bases and V by 9 bases; bases with no gene match: 9. CDR3 DNA: TGTGCCAGGCTCCTCGGGACTAGCTACACAGATACGCAGTATTTT. Its protein product is CARLLGTSYTDTQYF.

This clonotype showed up many times. The chain uses TRBV9 and TRBJ2-5; D possibly uses TRBD1 or TRBD2 (5 bases each). This CDR3 is 15 amino acids long. CDR1 and CDR2 from the germline V gene are SGDLS and YYNGEE. Trimming left V 4 bases short and J 1 base short, with 14 bases between. CDR3: CASSPTGTGQETQYF. CDR3 nucleotide sequence: TGTGCCAGCAGCCCTACTGGGACGGGCCAAGAGACCCAGTACTTC.

This sequence joins TRBV27 and TRBJ2-5; D not resolved. CDR1 is MNHEY and CDR2 is SMNVEV in the germline V gene (reference sequence). V was pared by 4 bases and J by 0 bases, with 9 bases between. The CDR3 extends over 14 amino acids. Here the CDR3 reads CASSSQRYQETQYF. In nucleotides, the CDR3 is TGTGCCAGCAGTTCCCAGAGGTACCAAGAGACCCAGTACTTC.

Of note for this clonotype: A read error may produce the germline difference seen at one junction end. The rearrangement joins TRBV5-1 to TRBJ2-1; the D is unclear. The CDR3 is 14 residues long. Germline V CDR1 and CDR2: SGHRS, YFSETQ. DNA for the CDR3: TGCGCCGGCAGCTTGGGCCAGAGCTACATTGAGCAGTTCTTC. This encodes CAGSLGQSYIEQFF. Full variable domain (outside the CDR3, taken from reference TRBV5-1 and TRBJ2-1): KAGVTQTPRYLIKTRGQQVTLSCSPISGHRSVSWYQQTPGQGLQFLFEYFSETQRNKGNFPGRFSGRQFSNSRSEMNVSTLELGDSALYLCAGSLGQSYIEQFFGPGTRLTVL.

The V and J genes are TRBV7-9 and TRBJ1-1; D perhaps matches TRBD1 (6 bases). The germline V gene encodes CDR1 SEHNR and CDR2 FQNEAQ (reference sequence). The CDR3 is 15 amino acids. The V gene lost 5 bases and the J gene lost 0 bases, with 13 bases spanning the gap. The CDR3 sequence is CASSPRGVMNTEAFF. The CDR3 DNA is TGTGCCAGCAGCCCGAGGGGGGTCATGAACACTGAAGCTTTCTTT.

The CDR3 here is CSASGTSGQETQYF. CDR3 bases: TGCAGTGCTTCCGGGACTAGCGGGCAAGAGACCCAGTACTTC. This chain connects TRBV20-1 to TRBJ2-5, with TRBD2 matching over 12 bases. The CDR3 has 14 amino acids. Trimming took 5 bases from V and 2 from J; bases not matched to a gene: 3. Germline values: CDR1 DFQATT, CDR2 SNEGSKA (reference sequence).

This clonotype was counted ten times or more. DNA for the CDR3: TGCGCCAGCAGCTTGGGGTTTGGTGCAACTAATGAAAAACTGTTTTTT. This encodes CASSLGFGATNEKLFF. The rearrangement links TRBV5-1 to TRBJ1-4; the D is unclear. This CDR3 spans 16 amino acids. Germline CDR1 is SGHRS and CDR2 is YFSETQ. Between the trimmed V and J ends, which lost 0 bases and 0 bases, there was a span of 9 bases.

Written as DNA, the CDR3 is TGTGCCAGTAACCAACCGGGACAGGGGGCCAACGAGCAGTACTTC. It is translated as CASNQPGQGANEQYF. The chain has TRBV19 and TRBJ2-7; 12 bases are a match to TRBD1. The CDR3 has 15 amino acids. Germline CDR1 LNHDA, CDR2 SQIVND (reference sequence). With 7 bases clipped from V and 5 bases from J, the junction kept 9 bases outside the gene matches.

As to this clonotype: Germline and junction disagree at one end, which may indicate a read error. The chain recombines TRBV7-9 with TRBJ1-2; D perhaps matches TRBD1 (5 bases). Per the germline V gene, CDR1 is SEHNR and CDR2 is FQNEAQ (reference sequence). The CDR3 is 13 amino acids. Here the CDR3 DNA reads TGTGTCAGCAGCCCATTGGGGCACTATGGCTACACCTTC. Its translation is CVSSPLGHYGYTF.

This clonotype occurred many times. The chain carries TRBV5-6 and TRBJ2-2; 7 bases align to TRBD2. Trimming at V came to 1 base and at J to 6 bases, leaving 6 bases not matched to a gene. From germline, CDR1 is SGHDT and CDR2 YYEEEE. This CDR3 region has 15 residues. The CDR3 sequence: CASSLNGGTPGELFF. As DNA, the CDR3 is TGTGCCAGCAGCTTGAACGGGGGGACCCCCGGGGAGCTGTTTTTT.

The rearrangement joins TRBV12-5 to TRBJ2-5, with 8 positions matching TRBD1. Trimming took 4 bases from V and 4 from J; bases not matched to a gene: 14. This CDR3 is built from 17 residues. CDR1 and CDR2 (germline): LGHNT, FRNRAP. CDR3 residues: CASGSPKGQVGGETQYF. CDR3 sequence (DNA): TGTGCTAGTGGTTCCCCTAAGGGACAGGTCGGCGGAGAGACCCAGTACTTC.

This clonotype has just a few counts. J is TRBJ1-5 and V is TRBV2, with D possibly being TRBD1 (6 bases). With 4 bases removed from V and 11 bases from J, the gap between germline ends came to 24 bases. This CDR3 region has 16 residues. The germline gives CDR1 SNHLY, CDR2 FYNNEI. DNA of the CDR3: TGTGCCAGCAGTGTTGATGCAGAAGGGGGACAAGAGACCCAGCATTTT. Translation gives CASSVDAEGGQETQHF.

This clonotype was recorded only once. This chain connects TRBV6-5 to TRBJ1-6; 7 positions agree with TRBD1. Germline V CDR1 and CDR2: MNHEY, SVGAGI. The CDR3 consists of 14 residues. V shed 5 bases, J shed 7 bases, and the junction held 5 bases outside the gene matches. The CDR3 protein is CASSPGQANSPLHF. CDR3 DNA sequence: TGTGCCAGCAGTCCAGGACAGGCAAATTCACCCCTCCACTTT.

Points on this clonotype: It is likely a read error, because the conserved phenylalanine at the end of the CDR3 is missing. The DNA is left out, because the CDR3 cannot be placed on it with certainty; the CDR3 is given as TCRdb lists it. The chain employs TRBV24-1 and TRBJ2-1; the tabulated D call, TRBD2, remains unverified against the DNA. Ends included, the CDR3 has 14 residues. In germline, CDR1 is KGHDR, CDR2 SFDVKD. The CDR3 region is CATSDGTSGRRWFL.

This clonotype occurred many times. The chain carries TRBV6-2 or TRBV6-3 and TRBJ1-3; TRBD1 matches 9 bases. The CDR3 is 15 residues long. The V gene's germline CDR1 is MNHEY and CDR2 SVGEGT. The junction had 2 bases not matched to a gene; V was cut back by 2 bases and J by 3 bases. DNA of the CDR3: TGTGCCAGCAGTTACGTGGACAGGGGTGGAAACACCATATATTTT. Translating it yields CASSYVDRGGNTIYF.

This clonotype was picked up many times. A much larger clone sits a single nucleotide away, making a read error possible. Here the CDR3 DNA reads TGTGCCAGTAGTATCCAGGACTCCGACTATGACTACACCTTC. It codes for CASSIQDSDYDYTF. The V and J genes are TRBV19 and TRBJ1-2; D remains ambiguous. The CDR3 has 14 residues. CDR1 LNHDA and CDR2 SQIVND come from the germline V gene (reference sequence).

As to this clonotype: The conserved final phenylalanine or tryptophan is absent from the CDR3, which likely points to a read error. The DNA is omitted, as the CDR3 cannot be located on it reliably, and the CDR3 follows TCRdb's listing. The chain recombines TRBV12-3 or TRBV12-4 with TRBJ1-4; the DNA was not compared with TRBD1, the D call given in the table. 12 amino acids form the CDR3, both terminal residues included. CDR3 sequence reads: CASRRGSEKLSL.

By share, this clonotype counts as medium-sized (0.01 to 0.1%). V and J are TRBV20-1 and TRBJ1-2, with D tentatively TRBD1 (5 bases). The V end lost 2 bases, the J end lost 1 base, and 8 bases lay between the germline ends. Germline lookup yields CDR1 DFQATT and CDR2 SNEGSKA (reference sequence). The CDR3 has 13 residues. The CDR3 sequence: CSARQGNNYGYTF. CDR3 DNA sequence: TGCAGTGCTAGACAGGGAAATAACTATGGCTACACCTTC.